Listed here are 14 T cell receptor beta chains from one sample, sequenced in a study of T cells in Graves' hyperthyroidism and ophthalmopathy. The source material, RNA transcripts, was used to amplify TCR beta CDR3 regions. Using the HTBI primer set, a first-round RT-PCR was run on the TCR CDR3. One entry per CDR3 protein results from TCRdb running MiXCR on the multiplex PCR reads. The table has 300,000 to 350,000 distinct CDR3 sequences, around a sixth seen once. The source material was blood. The receptors were gathered from a woman in her forties or fifties with Graves' hyperthyroidism.

The rearrangement uses TRBV7-8 and TRBJ1-5, with TRBD1 identical over 7 bases. The V gene's germline CDR1 is SGHVS and CDR2 FQNEAQ. The ends lost 4 bases at V and 7 bases at J; junction bases unmatched: 7. This CDR3 has 14 amino acids. The DNA for the CDR3 is TGTGCCAGCAGCTCCTCAGGGGGAAGGCAGCCCCAGCATTTT. Its translation: CASSSSGGRQPQHF.

In this sample, this clonotype turned up a few times. This chain links TRBV6-5 with TRBJ2-3; TRBD2 matches 7 bases. This CDR3 spans 16 amino acids. Trimming removed 2 bases from V and 2 bases from J; junction bases left unmatched: 7. The germline V gene encodes CDR1 MNHEY and CDR2 SVGAGI. The DNA for the CDR3 is TGTGCCAGCAGTTACCAAGCGGGACTCTCCACAGATACGCAGTATTTT. Protein: CASSYQAGLSTDTQYF.

This clonotype showed up just a few times. The gene calls are TRBV3-1 and TRBJ1-6; D may be TRBD1 (5 bases). CDR1 is LGHDT, CDR2 YNNKEL, per germline (reference sequence). Trimming removed 3 bases at V and 10 bases at J, with 13 bases between. The length of the CDR3 is 14 residues. CDR3 nucleotides: TGTGCCAGCAGCCAGGTTACAGGCCACTCACCCCTCCACTTT. Translated, it gives CASSQVTGHSPLHF.

The chain couples TRBV6-5 to TRBJ2-7; D gene uncertain. V was trimmed by 0 bases and J by 0 bases, leaving 6 bases between them. The CDR3 length is 14 residues. Germline V gives CDR1 MNHEY, CDR2 SVGAGI. The CDR3 spells CASSYSANSYEQYV. The CDR3 DNA reads TGTGCCAGCAGTTACTCGGCCAACTCCTACGAGCAGTACGTC.

This clonotype was counted many times. The chain links TRBV27 to TRBJ2-3; no clear D. Trimming removed 5 bases at V and 0 bases at J, with 9 bases between. The germline V gene encodes CDR1 MNHEY and CDR2 SMNVEV (reference sequence). The CDR3 has 14 residues. This chain's CDR3 is CASSGEISTDTQYF. The CDR3, as DNA: TGTGCCAGCAGTGGAGAGATTAGCACAGATACGCAGTATTTT.

This clonotype has only one observation. The chain recombines TRBV7-2 with TRBJ2-1; D call uncertain. CDR3 length: 12 residues. Per the germline V gene, CDR1 is SGHTA and CDR2 is FQGNSA. Trimming stripped 3 bases from V and 8 bases from J, with 8 bases between. CDR3 DNA sequence: TGTGCCAGCAGCTTCGAAGCTTATGAGCAGTTCTTC. Protein sequence: CASSFEAYEQFF.

This clonotype was seen at least ten times. The rearrangement joins TRBV29-1 to TRBJ1-2; D may be TRBD1 (6 bases). Germline CDR1 is SQVTM and CDR2 is ANQGSEA. The CDR3 is 17 amino acids. V dropped 2 bases and J dropped 8 bases, with 27 bases sitting between them. The CDR3, as DNA: TGCAGCGTTGAACCCAATGTTAACAGGGCCGACTTCTTCGGCTACACCTTC. The encoded protein is CSVEPNVNRADFFGYTF.

This clonotype was counted many times. This chain uses TRBV5-1 with TRBJ2-1, with D unclear. The CDR3 totals 12 residues. V lost 4 bases to trimming and J lost 8 bases, with 10 bases between them. CDR1 SGHRS and CDR2 YFSETQ come from the germline V gene. The CDR3 DNA is TGCGCCAGCAGCGTACAAGGCCATGAGCAGTTCTTC. It translates to CASSVQGHEQFF.

This chain links TRBV6-1 with TRBJ1-3; D is unclear. This CDR3 is built from 14 residues. Looked up from germline, CDR1 is MNHNS and CDR2 is SASEGT. Trimming shortened V by 7 bases and J by 0 bases, and 10 bases separated the two germline ends. The CDR3 region is CASKTGSSGNTIYF. Here the CDR3 DNA reads TGTGCCAGCAAAACGGGGAGCTCTGGAAACACCATATATTTT.

The chain is built from TRBV6-1 and TRBJ2-1, with TRBD2 matching over 7 bases. Germline CDR1 and CDR2: MNHNS and SASEGT. With 6 bases clipped from V and 3 bases from J, the junction kept 5 bases outside the gene matches. This CDR3 has 14 residues. The CDR3 DNA reads as TGTGCCAGCAGCCCCAGGGACTACTACAATGAGCAGTTCTTC. It is translated as CASSPRDYYNEQFF.

This clonotype has only one observation. The chain is built from TRBV6-1 and TRBJ1-3; D may be TRBD1 (6 bases). Trimming shortened V by 5 bases and J by 4 bases, and 18 bases separated the two germline ends. CDR3 length: 16 residues. Germline loops: CDR1 MNHNS, CDR2 SASEGT. The DNA for the CDR3 is TGTGCCAGCAGTACCCTAGAGGGGGGATCAGGAAACACCATATATTTT. It encodes CASSTLEGGSGNTIYF.

V is TRBV19 and J is TRBJ1-2; D unclear. Germline V gene lookup returns CDR1 LNHDA and CDR2 SQIVND (reference sequence). The CDR3 runs 14 residues. Between the trimmed V and J ends, which lost 3 bases and 4 bases, there was a span of 12 bases. CDR3 sequence: CASSMERSLYGYTF. The DNA of the CDR3 is TGTGCCAGTAGTATGGAGAGGAGCCTCTATGGCTACACCTTC.

CDR3 nucleotide sequence: TGTGCCAGCAGGCTACTAGCGGTCACAGATACGCAGTATTTT. This codes for CASRLLAVTDTQYF. The chain links TRBV12-3 or TRBV12-4 to TRBJ2-3; TRBD2 matches at 8 bases. The CDR3 loop spans 14 amino acids. V gave up 6 bases and J gave up 2 bases; unmatched junction bases: 4.

The chain uses TRBV6-1 and TRBJ1-1; possible D gene TRBD1, 5 bases. Per germline, CDR1 MNHNS and CDR2 SASEGT. The CDR3 has 11 residues. V was cut by 6 bases and J by 7 bases, with 9 bases left in between. This chain's CDR3 is CASRGPSEAFF. For the CDR3, the DNA is TGTGCCAGCAGGGGACCGAGTGAAGCTTTCTTT.